These T cell receptor beta chains were read from a single sample in a study of Tregs in tolerant kidney transplant recipients. TCRdb's copy holds only in-frame clones and misses some; the assay was immunoSEQ multiplex PCR. The sample comprises over 50,000 clones, about four fifths of which are singletons, and 4% to 6.5% rests with the top ten. The sample comprised CD4+ T cells from blood. The source of these receptors is a human donor in good health. The CDR3 runs from the conserved cysteine through the conserved F or W. Fields, in order: CDR3 length, J gene, V gene, D gene, clone size, CDR3 DNA, CDR3 protein. A D gene is named only where the DNA matches it firmly. Size tells how often a clone was seen (once, few, many) or the class of an expanded clone, and some rows leave it out.

len: 14; j_gene: TRBJ2-2; v_gene: TRBV29-1; d_gene: NA; abundance: once; CDR3nt: TGCAGCGTTGAGGGACGGACGGCCGGAGGGGAGCTGTTTTTT; CDR3aa: CSVEGRTAGGELFF
len: 14; j_gene: TRBJ1-1; v_gene: TRBV6-6; d_gene: TRBD1; abundance: NA; CDR3nt: TGTGCCAGCAGATTGGGACAGGCGAACACTGAAGCTTTCTTT; CDR3aa: CASRLGQANTEAFF
len: 12; j_gene: TRBJ2-1; v_gene: TRBV7-6; d_gene: TRBD2; abundance: NA; CDR3nt: TGTGCCAGCTCCGGGAGGGGGGTTGAGCAGTTCTTC; CDR3aa: CASSGRGVEQFF
len: 14; j_gene: TRBJ1-1; v_gene: TRBV7-2; d_gene: NA; abundance: NA; CDR3nt: TGTGCCAGCAGCGCTCAGGGTCAGGACACTGAAGCTTTCTTT; CDR3aa: CASSAQGQDTEAFF
len: 15; j_gene: TRBJ2-7; v_gene: TRBV5-4; d_gene: NA; abundance: NA; CDR3nt: TGCGCCAGCAGCCAAGAGTGGACTACGTCCTACGAGCAGTACTTC; CDR3aa: CASSQEWTTSYEQYF
len: 15; j_gene: TRBJ2-1; v_gene: TRBV30; d_gene: NA; abundance: NA; CDR3nt: TGTGCCTGGAGTGTACGGGACACCCAACACAATGAGCAGTTCTTC; CDR3aa: CAWSVRDTQHNEQFF
len: 13; j_gene: TRBJ2-7; v_gene: TRBV18; d_gene: NA; abundance: NA; CDR3nt: TGTGCCAGCTCACCAGGGACCTCCTACGAGCAGTACTTC; CDR3aa: CASSPGTSYEQYF
len: 13; j_gene: TRBJ1-1; v_gene: TRBV19; d_gene: NA; abundance: NA; CDR3nt: TGTGCCAGTAATCTGGGTATGAACACTGAAGCTTTCTTT; CDR3aa: CASNLGMNTEAFF
len: 13; j_gene: TRBJ1-5; v_gene: TRBV7-9; d_gene: TRBD1; abundance: once; CDR3nt: TGTGCCAGCAGCTGGGACAGTAATCAGCCCCAGCATTTT; CDR3aa: CASSWDSNQPQHF
len: 16; j_gene: TRBJ2-3; v_gene: TRBV30; d_gene: NA; abundance: NA; CDR3nt: TGTGCCTGGAGTGGAGGTGCGGGCCTTTCGTCCAGTACGCAGTATTTT; CDR3aa: CAWSGGAGLSSSTQYF
len: 17; j_gene: TRBJ2-6; v_gene: TRBV27; d_gene: NA; abundance: NA; CDR3nt: TGTGCCAGCCGCCGCCCGGGCGGGGCAGCTGGGGCCAACGTCCTGACTTTC; CDR3aa: CASRRPGGAAGANVLTF
len: 16; j_gene: TRBJ2-1; v_gene: TRBV6-4; d_gene: NA; abundance: NA; CDR3nt: TGTGCCAGCAGCAGGGGGGGAGGGAGCTCCTACAATGAGCAGTTCTTC; CDR3aa: CASSRGGGSSYNEQFF
len: 14; j_gene: TRBJ1-4; v_gene: TRBV6-5; d_gene: NA; abundance: NA; CDR3nt: TGTGCCAGCAGTACCTCCCCGGAGGGGGAAAAACTGTTTTTT; CDR3aa: CASSTSPEGEKLFF
len: 13; j_gene: TRBJ2-1; v_gene: TRBV10-3; d_gene: NA; abundance: NA; CDR3nt: TGTGCCATCAGTGAGGCGCCCTACAATGAGCAGTTCTTC; CDR3aa: CAISEAPYNEQFF
len: 9; j_gene: TRBJ1-2; v_gene: TRBV29-1; d_gene: NA; abundance: few; CDR3nt: TGCAGCGTTGCCTATGGCTACACCTTC; CDR3aa: CSVAYGYTF
len: 18; j_gene: TRBJ2-2; v_gene: TRBV27; d_gene: TRBD1; abundance: NA; CDR3nt: TGTGCCAGCACGTTTTTTGACAGGGGTGGCTCAGCCATCGGGGAGCTGTTTTTT; CDR3aa: CASTFFDRGGSAIGELFF
len: 16; j_gene: TRBJ2-3; v_gene: TRBV4-2; d_gene: TRBD2; abundance: NA; CDR3nt: TGTGCCAGCAGCCCCCTTACTAGCGGGGGGCCGAATACGCAGTATTTT; CDR3aa: CASSPLTSGGPNTQYF
len: 14; j_gene: TRBJ2-2; v_gene: TRBV11-3; d_gene: NA; abundance: NA; CDR3nt: TGTGCCAGCAGCTTCGGACAGCGGGTCGGGGAGCTGTTTTTT; CDR3aa: CASSFGQRVGELFF
len: 14; j_gene: TRBJ2-1; v_gene: TRBV7-9; d_gene: TRBD2; abundance: NA; CDR3nt: TGTGCCAGCACCCTGGCGGGAGGGCAGGGTGAGCAGTTCTTC; CDR3aa: CASTLAGGQGEQFF
len: 15; j_gene: TRBJ1-1; v_gene: TRBV6-5; d_gene: NA; abundance: NA; CDR3nt: TGTGCCAGCAGTTACTCGATGGGTATGAACACTGAAGCTTTCTTT; CDR3aa: CASSYSMGMNTEAFF
len: 17; j_gene: TRBJ1-5; v_gene: TRBV5-5; d_gene: NA; abundance: once; CDR3nt: TGTGCCAGCAGCTTGTCTATCCGGGGGGGCGGCGGTCAGCCCCAGCATTTT; CDR3aa: CASSLSIRGGGGQPQHF
len: 16; j_gene: TRBJ2-6; v_gene: TRBV19; d_gene: NA; abundance: NA; CDR3nt: TGTGCCAGCGAAACCGGAAGGACAGTCGGGGCCAACGTCCTGACTTTC; CDR3aa: CASETGRTVGANVLTF
len: 15; j_gene: TRBJ2-3; v_gene: TRBV29-1; d_gene: TRBD1; abundance: NA; CDR3nt: TGCAGCGTTGACAGGGGGCGCCTCTCCACAGATACGCAGTATTTT; CDR3aa: CSVDRGRLSTDTQYF
len: 11; j_gene: TRBJ1-3; v_gene: TRBV20-1; d_gene: NA; abundance: NA; CDR3nt: TGCAGTGCTAGAGGTGGAAACACCATATATTTT; CDR3aa: CSARGGNTIYF
len: 13; j_gene: TRBJ1-5; v_gene: TRBV2; d_gene: NA; abundance: NA; CDR3nt: TGTGCCAGCAGTGAGCAGGGCGGGCAGCCCCAGCATTTT; CDR3aa: CASSEQGGQPQHF
len: 13; j_gene: TRBJ1-1; v_gene: TRBV6-1; d_gene: NA; abundance: once; CDR3nt: TGTGCCAGCAGTGAATCTTTTAGGGCTGAAGCTTTCTTT; CDR3aa: CASSESFRAEAFF